The rows below give T cell receptor beta chains drawn from one sample of a study of T cell repertoires in cytomegalovirus infection. Using its own MiXCR run on the reads, TCRdb lists one record per CDR3 protein. Among about 450,000 distinct CDR3 sequences listed, about a third were seen once. Source material: PBMCs. These receptors originate from a human donor in good health (CMV status not recorded). Some clones in this sample may be carry-over from other donors' samples. Each CDR3 is given with its conserved first and last residue. The D gene is left open where the match is weak. The listing skips clone size in some rows; elsewhere it reads once, few, many or a size class.

>TRBV20-1|TRBJ2-1|.|TRBD2
CSARDGSGSPYNEQFF
TGCAGTGCTAGAGATGGTAGCGGGTCTCCCTACAATGAGCAGTTCTTC
>TRBV5-1|TRBJ2-2|.|TRBD1
CASSLSLVVGQTNTGELFF
TGCGCCAGCAGCTTGAGTCTTGTAGTGGGACAGACAAACACCGGGGAGCTGTTTTTT
>TRBV7-6|TRBJ1-1|.|.
CAITHTSGRADNTEAFF
TGTGCCATCACCCATACCTCCGGCAGGGCGGACAACACTGAAGCTTTCTTT
>TRBV5-4|TRBJ2-1|.|.
CASSLIPRRGAYNEQFF
TGTGCCAGCAGCTTGATACCGCGCAGGGGTGCCTACAATGAGCAGTTCTTC
>TRBV5-1|TRBJ2-7|few|.
CASSAGTFVSSYEQYF
TGCGCCAGCAGCGCTGGGACGTTCGTCAGCTCCTACGAGCAGTACTTC
>TRBV24-1|TRBJ1-2|.|TRBD1
CATSATGVHGYTF
TGTGCCACCAGTGCGACAGGGGTCCATGGCTACACCTTC
>TRBV12-3/TRBV12-4|TRBJ1-6|many|TRBD1
CASSRNTGVHNSPLHF
TGTGCCAGCAGCCGTAATACAGGGGTCCATAATTCACCCCTCCACTTT
>TRBV7-2|TRBJ1-5|many|.
CASTRGWGDQPQHF
TGTGCCAGCACCCGGGGGTGGGGCGATCAGCCCCAGCATTTT
>TRBV25-1|TRBJ2-7|.|.
CASSGGNWAYF
TGTGCCAGCAGTGGGGGGAATTGGGCGTACTTC
>TRBV7-8|TRBJ2-1|.|.
CASSSTSRAYNEQFF
TGTGCCAGCAGCTCAACTAGCAGGGCCTACAATGAGCAGTTCTTC
>TRBV7-9|TRBJ1-3|few|TRBD1
CASSEGTVSGNTIYF
TGTGCCAGCAGCGAGGGGACAGTCTCTGGAAACACCATATATTTT
>TRBV24-1|TRBJ1-1|few|.
CATSDYPGQSLNTEAFF
TGTGCCACCAGTGATTATCCAGGGCAATCCTTGAACACTGAAGCTTTCTTT
>TRBV11-1|TRBJ2-7|once|TRBD1
CASSLAGQGKYEQYF
TGTGCCAGCAGCTTAGCGGGACAGGGGAAATACGAGCAGTACTTC
>TRBV20-1|TRBJ2-5|.|.
CSVGGDSQETQYF
TGCAGTGTCGGAGGGGATTCCCAAGAGACCCAGTACTTC
>TRBV6-5|TRBJ2-1|.|TRBD2
CASSPSGGARKYNEQFF
TGTGCCAGCAGTCCTAGCGGGGGGGCCCGAAAATACAATGAGCAGTTCTTC
>TRBV19|TRBJ1-2|many|.
CASTTTLGADYTF
TGTGCCAGTACCACAACTTTGGGGGCGGACTACACCTTC
>TRBV12-3/TRBV12-4|TRBJ2-1|few|.
CASSFLATHRYNEQFF
TGTGCCAGCAGTTTCCTAGCGACCCACCGATACAATGAGCAGTTCTTC
>TRBV4-1|TRBJ2-5|few|.
CASSQGYWGTQETQYF
TGCGCCAGCAGCCAAGGATATTGGGGGACCCAAGAGACCCAGTACTTC
>TRBV12-3/TRBV12-4|TRBJ1-2|.|.
CASSTAYGYTF
TGTGCCAGCAGTACAGCCTATGGCTACACCTTC
>TRBV11-1|TRBJ2-2|once|TRBD1
CASRLGDRDTGELFF
TGTGCCAGCAGATTGGGAGACAGGGACACCGGGGAGCTGTTTTTT
>TRBV7-2|TRBJ2-3|many|.
CASRSQPGASTDTQYF
TGTGCCAGCAGGTCCCAGCCTGGAGCTAGCACAGATACGCAGTATTTT
>TRBV2|TRBJ2-1|few|.
CASSVLQTTYNEQFF
TGTGCCAGCAGTGTATTGCAGACTACCTACAATGAGCAGTTCTTC
>TRBV19|TRBJ1-2|many|.
CASSPQGTALWYGYTF
TGTGCCAGTAGTCCCCAGGGAACGGCATTGTGGTATGGCTACACCTTC
>TRBV14|TRBJ1-2|few|TRBD1
CASSQYRGRRDYGYTF
TGTGCCAGCAGCCAATACAGGGGAAGGAGGGACTATGGCTACACCTTC
>TRBV3-1|TRBJ2-7|once|TRBD2
CASSHPLGGDYEQYF
TGTGCCAGCAGCCATCCTTTGGGAGGGGACTACGAGCAGTACTTC
>TRBV7-8|TRBJ1-2|many|.
CASTIGDRYGYTF
TGTGCCAGCACGATCGGGGACCGTTATGGCTACACCTTC
>TRBV7-8|TRBJ1-4|many|.
CASSPRDGREKLFF
TGTGCCAGCAGCCCCCGGGACGGACGGGAAAAACTGTTTTTT
>TRBV7-2|TRBJ1-2|many|.
CASSHRQPGGYTF
TGTGCCAGCAGCCACCGACAGCCGGGTGGCTACACCTTC
>TRBV20-1|TRBJ1-5|.|.
CSAPDRGHQPQHF
TGCAGTGCTCCGGACCGAGGGCATCAGCCCCAGCATTTT
>TRBV19|TRBJ1-5|few|.
CASSIRTPAPNQPQHF
TGTGCCAGTAGTATACGGACTCCGGCCCCGAATCAGCCCCAGCATTTT
>TRBV19|TRBJ1-5|few|.
CASSIVVSNQPQHF
TGTGCCAGTAGTATAGTAGTGAGCAATCAGCCCCAGCATTTT
>TRBV5-6|TRBJ1-1|.|.
CASSLFGGTEAFF
TGTGCCAGCAGCTTGTTTGGAGGTACTGAAGCTTTCTTT
>TRBV6-2/TRBV6-3|TRBJ2-2|few|.
CASSYSRANTGELFF
TGTGCCAGCAGTTACTCCCGTGCGAACACCGGGGAGCTGTTTTTT
>TRBV11-1|TRBJ2-1|.|.
CASSSPVSLYNEQFF
TGTGCCAGCAGCTCCCCTGTTTCCCTCTACAATGAGCAGTTCTTC
>TRBV28|TRBJ2-7|.|.
CASSLTPAAAYEQYF
TGTGCCAGCAGTTTGACCCCGGCTGCGGCCTACGAGCAGTACTTC
>TRBV10-3|TRBJ1-2|once|.
CAISESDSTIYGYTF
TGTGCCATCAGTGAGTCGGACAGTACAATCTATGGCTACACCTTC
>TRBV6-6|TRBJ2-5|.|TRBD2
CASSPGGAGVETQYF
TGTGCCAGCAGCCCCGGGGGGGCGGGAGTCGAGACCCAGTACTTC
>TRBV7-9|TRBJ2-3|.|TRBD2
CASSWTSGTTDTQYF
TGTGCCAGCAGCTGGACTAGCGGGACCACAGATACGCAGTATTTT